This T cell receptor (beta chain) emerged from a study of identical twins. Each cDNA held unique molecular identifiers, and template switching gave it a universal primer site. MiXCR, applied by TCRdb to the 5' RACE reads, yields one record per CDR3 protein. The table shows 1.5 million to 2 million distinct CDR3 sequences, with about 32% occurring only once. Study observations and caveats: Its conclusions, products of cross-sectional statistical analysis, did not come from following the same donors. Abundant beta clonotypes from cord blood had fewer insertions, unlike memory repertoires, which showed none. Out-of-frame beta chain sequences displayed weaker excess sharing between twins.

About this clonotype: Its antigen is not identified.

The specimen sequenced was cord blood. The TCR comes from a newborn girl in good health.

Here the CDR3 reads CASSPTSGTWGQFF. CDR3 in DNA: TGTGCCAGCAGTCCGACTAGCGGGACCTGGGGTCAGTTCTTC. The J gene is TRBJ2-1, the V gene TRBV12-3 or TRBV12-4; 11 bases line up with TRBD2. The CDR3 totals 14 residues. V trimming: 5 bases; J trimming: 13 bases; junction bases outside the gene matches: 10.